A selection of T cell receptor beta chains follows, all from one sample in a study of T cell repertoires in cytomegalovirus infection. Antigens for these TCRs are unknown. TCRdb processed the reads anew with MiXCR; each CDR3 protein has one entry. The repertoire has 100,000 to 150,000 distinct CDR3 sequences, approximately 30% of them found once; the top ten carry approximately 50%. The material was CD8+ T cells from cultured PBMCs, obtained from culture after CMV antigen stimulation. Receptors were obtained from a human donor in good health (CMV status not recorded). Some clones in this sample may be carry-over from other donors' samples. CDR3s leave out the opening cysteine and the closing phenylalanine or tryptophan. Size tells how often a clone was seen (once, few, many) or the class of an expanded clone, and some rows leave it out.

TRBV6-2/TRBV6-3,few,TRBJ1-2,ASSGRTAFYGYT
TRBV27,many,TRBJ2-5,ASSLTRQETQY
TRBV4-1,NA,TRBJ2-7,ASSRDSDYEQY
TRBV2,NA,TRBJ2-1,ASSTRTEQF
TRBV19,NA,TRBJ1-1,ASSIGDPGWTEAF
TRBV2,NA,TRBJ2-7,ASSEGTGTYEQY
TRBV7-4,NA,TRBJ2-3,ASSLGYDRGSTDTQY
TRBV14,NA,TRBJ2-3,ASSQVRASTDTQY
TRBV9,NA,TRBJ2-3,ASSVEGGRTDTQY
TRBV4-1,NA,TRBJ1-4,ASSFRGQEKLF
TRBV12-3/TRBV12-4,many,TRBJ1-4,ASSLGSEKLF
TRBV20-1,NA,TRBJ1-2,SATDYGYT
TRBV7-2,NA,TRBJ1-4,ASSLGASTNEKLF
TRBV28,few,TRBJ1-3,ASSSTGHGSGNTIY
TRBV19,few,TRBJ2-2,ASSPPDRVDTGELF
TRBV27,few,TRBJ2-2,ASSLRLGNTGELF
TRBV19,NA,TRBJ1-1,ASNDRGLGDTEAF
TRBV6-1,NA,TRBJ1-1,ASSYPDRVRYDTEAF
TRBV29-1,few,TRBJ1-2,SVDRGIYGYT
TRBV6-1,NA,TRBJ2-3,ASSPQISSGTGGTDTQY
TRBV19,NA,TRBJ2-5,ASRRGQGASHETQY
TRBV7-9,few,TRBJ2-7,ASSPALSYEQY
TRBV6-6,NA,TRBJ1-6,ASNGDSFYNSPLH
TRBV4-1,many,TRBJ1-5,ASSQDMAVSNQPQH
TRBV6-1,NA,TRBJ2-1,ASRSRGASYNEQF
TRBV7-9,NA,TRBJ1-2,ASSWGTAYGYT
TRBV7-8,NA,TRBJ2-7,ASSSGDRGWLYEQY
TRBV7-6,NA,TRBJ2-7,ASSEGEVYEQY
TRBV4-1,NA,TRBJ1-2,ASSQPGGSGYT
TRBV24-1,NA,TRBJ1-1,ATSDRWTGEISTEAF
TRBV2,few,TRBJ1-1,ASSELRGPNTEAF
TRBV5-1,few,TRBJ2-3,ASSFLGITDTQY
TRBV6-2/TRBV6-3,few,TRBJ1-1,ASRLTVNTEAF
TRBV11-2,NA,TRBJ2-7,ASSLPSHEQY
TRBV27,many,TRBJ1-5,ASSSGSQPQH
TRBV28,few,TRBJ1-2,ASSFFTPRGTNYGYT
TRBV29-1,NA,TRBJ2-7,SVEQGYEQY
TRBV7-9,NA,TRBJ2-5,ASSSGLAEIQETQY
TRBV6-2/TRBV6-3,NA,TRBJ2-3,ASTSLQQTYTQY
TRBV7-6,NA,TRBJ1-1,ASSLGYLVDSNTEAF
TRBV7-6,NA,TRBJ2-5,ASSPQGSLETQY
TRBV7-6,NA,TRBJ2-5,ASSLGGFETQY
TRBV6-6,few,TRBJ1-2,ASSPPSDSANGYT
TRBV19,few,TRBJ1-1,ASTLAWERNTEAF
TRBV6-1,NA,TRBJ2-1,ASSEGTGGGDEQF
TRBV4-1,NA,TRBJ2-1,ASSRRLAGSNEQF
TRBV7-2,few,TRBJ2-1,ASSVDRSSYNEQF
TRBV20-1,NA,TRBJ2-3,SADQTTDTQY
TRBV7-2,NA,TRBJ2-7,ASSLLGTDTYEQY
TRBV2,few,TRBJ2-7,ASSEEGALSYEQY
TRBV6-2/TRBV6-3,NA,TRBJ2-3,ASSYSKGGATDTQY
TRBV7-6,NA,TRBJ2-5,ASSLMGQANYQETQY
TRBV6-2/TRBV6-3,many,TRBJ1-1,ASSRTSTEAF
TRBV5-1,NA,TRBJ2-7,ASRDNEQY
TRBV12-5,few,TRBJ2-3,ASGLYGGGGGALDTQY
TRBV28,NA,TRBJ1-1,ASSLTGTGMNTEAF
TRBV14,few,TRBJ2-1,ASSQSRRQF
TRBV12-3/TRBV12-4,few,TRBJ2-7,ASSLIGTGVSSYEQY
TRBV20-1,NA,TRBJ2-3,SARAEHPRTDTQY
TRBV15,few,TRBJ2-7,ATSRGTGRSSYEQY